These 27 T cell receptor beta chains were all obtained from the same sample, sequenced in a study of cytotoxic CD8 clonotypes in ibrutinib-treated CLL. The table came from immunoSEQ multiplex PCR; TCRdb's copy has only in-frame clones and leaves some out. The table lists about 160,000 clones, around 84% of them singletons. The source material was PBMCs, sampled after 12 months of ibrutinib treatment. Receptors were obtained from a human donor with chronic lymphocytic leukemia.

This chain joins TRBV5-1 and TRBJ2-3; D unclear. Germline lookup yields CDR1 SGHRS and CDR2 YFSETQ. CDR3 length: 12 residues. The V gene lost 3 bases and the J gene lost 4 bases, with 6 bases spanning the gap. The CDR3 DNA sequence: TGCGCCAGCAGCTCCTCCGCAGATACGCAGTATTTT. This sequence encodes CASSSSADTQYF.

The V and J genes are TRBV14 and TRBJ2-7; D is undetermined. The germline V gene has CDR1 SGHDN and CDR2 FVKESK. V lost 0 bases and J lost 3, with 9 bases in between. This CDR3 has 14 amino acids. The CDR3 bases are TGTGCCAGCAGCCAAGATCTTAAAGGCTACGAGCAGTACTTC. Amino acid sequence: CASSQDLKGYEQYF.

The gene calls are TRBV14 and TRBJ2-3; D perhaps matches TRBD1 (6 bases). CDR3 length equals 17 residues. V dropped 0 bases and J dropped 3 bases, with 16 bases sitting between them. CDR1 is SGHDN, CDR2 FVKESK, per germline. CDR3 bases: TGTGCCAGCAGCCAAGATATTAGGGGGTACGGTACAGATACGCAGTATTTT. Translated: CASSQDIRGYGTDTQYF. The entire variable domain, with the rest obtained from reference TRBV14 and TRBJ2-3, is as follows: EAGVTQFPSHSVIEKGQTVTLRCDPISGHDNLYWYRRVMGKEIKFLLHFVKESKQDESGMPNNRFLAERTGGTYSTLKVQPAELEDSGVYFCASSQDIRGYGTDTQYFGPGTRLTVL.

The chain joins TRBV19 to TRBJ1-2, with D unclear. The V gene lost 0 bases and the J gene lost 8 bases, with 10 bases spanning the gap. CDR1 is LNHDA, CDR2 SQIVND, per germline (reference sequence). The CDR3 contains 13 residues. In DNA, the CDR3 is TGTGCCAGTAGTATAGAGGTAGATAGAGGCTACACCTTC. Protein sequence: CASSIEVDRGYTF.

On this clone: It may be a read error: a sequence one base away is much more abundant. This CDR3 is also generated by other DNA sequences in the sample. The CDR3 sequence: CASSPDSNYGYTF. As DNA, the CDR3 is TGTGCCAGCAGCCCGGACAGCAACTATGGCTACACCTTC. This sequence joins TRBV7-2 and TRBJ1-2; tentatively, D is TRBD1 (6 bases). The germline V and J ends were trimmed by 5 bases and 2 bases, with 9 bases remaining between them. CDR1 and CDR2 from the germline V gene are SGHTA and FQGNSA. The CDR3 totals 13 residues.

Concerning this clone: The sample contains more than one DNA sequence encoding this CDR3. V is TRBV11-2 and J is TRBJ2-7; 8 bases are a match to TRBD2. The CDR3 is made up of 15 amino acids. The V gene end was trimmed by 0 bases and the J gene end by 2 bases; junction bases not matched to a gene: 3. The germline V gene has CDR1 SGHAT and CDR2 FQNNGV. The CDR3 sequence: CASSLEAGGTYEQYF. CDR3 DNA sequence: TGTGCCAGCAGCTTAGAGGCGGGAGGCACCTACGAGCAGTACTTC.

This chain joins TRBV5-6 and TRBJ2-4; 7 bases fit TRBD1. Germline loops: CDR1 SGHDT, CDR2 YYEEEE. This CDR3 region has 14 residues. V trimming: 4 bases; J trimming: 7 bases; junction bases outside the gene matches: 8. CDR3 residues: CASSLGQAANIQYF. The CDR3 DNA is TGTGCCAGCAGCCTCGGACAGGCCGCTAACATTCAGTACTTC.

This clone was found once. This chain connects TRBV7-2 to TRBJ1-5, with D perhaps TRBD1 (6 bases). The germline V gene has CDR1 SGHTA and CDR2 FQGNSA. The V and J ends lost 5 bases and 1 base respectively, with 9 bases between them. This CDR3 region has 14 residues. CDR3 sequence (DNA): TGTGCCAGCAGCCAAGGGGGAAGCAATCAGCCCCAGCATTTT. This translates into CASSQGGSNQPQHF.

The CDR3 region has the DNA TGTGCCAGCAGTCGCCTGGTGGCCAACGTCCTGACTTTC. Amino acid sequence: CASSRLVANVLTF. The chain is built from TRBV6-1 and TRBJ2-6; D not resolved. The CDR3 sequence is 13 residues long. In germline, CDR1 is MNHNS, CDR2 SASEGT. V was pared by 5 bases and J by 6 bases, with 8 bases between.

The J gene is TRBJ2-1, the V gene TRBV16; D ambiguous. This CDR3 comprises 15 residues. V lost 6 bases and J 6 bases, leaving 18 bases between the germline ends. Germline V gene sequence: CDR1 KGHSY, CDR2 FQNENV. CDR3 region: CASRGRRSLFNEQFF. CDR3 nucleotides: TGTGCCAGCAGAGGGCGCCGGTCATTGTTCAATGAGCAGTTCTTC.

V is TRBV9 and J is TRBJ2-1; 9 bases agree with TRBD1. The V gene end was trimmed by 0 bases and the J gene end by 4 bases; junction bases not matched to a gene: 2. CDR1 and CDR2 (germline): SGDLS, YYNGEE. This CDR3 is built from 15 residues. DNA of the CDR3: TGTGCCAGCAGCGTAGACGGGACAGGGTACAATGAGCAGTTCTTC. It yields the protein CASSVDGTGYNEQFF.

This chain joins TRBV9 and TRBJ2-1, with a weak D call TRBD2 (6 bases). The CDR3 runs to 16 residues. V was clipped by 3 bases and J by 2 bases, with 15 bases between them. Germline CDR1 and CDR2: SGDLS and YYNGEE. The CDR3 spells CASSAVAGPTYNEQFF. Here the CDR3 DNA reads TGTGCCAGCAGCGCCGTCGCGGGGCCCACCTACAATGAGCAGTTCTTC.

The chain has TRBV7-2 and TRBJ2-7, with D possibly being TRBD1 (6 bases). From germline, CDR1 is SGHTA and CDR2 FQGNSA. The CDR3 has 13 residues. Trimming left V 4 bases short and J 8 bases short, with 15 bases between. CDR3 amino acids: CASSSYVDSKQYF. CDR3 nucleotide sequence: TGTGCCAGCAGCTCATACGTGGACAGCAAGCAGTACTTC. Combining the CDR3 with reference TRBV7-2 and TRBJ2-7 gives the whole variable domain GAGVSQSPSNKVTEKGKDVELRCDPISGHTALYWYRQSLGQGLEFLIYFQGNSAPDKSGLPSDRFSAERTGGSVSTLTIQRTQQEDSAVYLCASSSYVDSKQYFGPGTRLTVT.

The CDR3 region has the DNA TGCGCCAGCAGCTTGGAAGGGCAGGGAAACACTGAAGCTTTCTTT. As protein: CASSLEGQGNTEAFF. The rearrangement joins TRBV5-1 to TRBJ1-1; TRBD1 is a possible D gene (5 bases). Looked up from germline, CDR1 is SGHRS and CDR2 is YFSETQ. V was trimmed by 0 bases and J by 2 bases, leaving 11 bases between them. The CDR3 contains 15 residues.

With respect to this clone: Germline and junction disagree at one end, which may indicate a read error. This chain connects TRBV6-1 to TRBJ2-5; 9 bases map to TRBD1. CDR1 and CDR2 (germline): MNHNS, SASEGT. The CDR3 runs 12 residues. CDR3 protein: CASSDRGDRANF. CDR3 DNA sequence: TGTGCCAGCAGTGATCGGGGGGACAGGGCGAACTTC.

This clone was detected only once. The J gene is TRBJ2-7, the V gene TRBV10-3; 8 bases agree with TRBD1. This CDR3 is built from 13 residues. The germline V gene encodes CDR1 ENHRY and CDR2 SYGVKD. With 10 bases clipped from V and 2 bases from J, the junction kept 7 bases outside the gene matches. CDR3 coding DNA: TGTGCCACCCTGGGACAGGTAGCCTACGAGCAGTACTTC. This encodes CATLGQVAYEQYF.

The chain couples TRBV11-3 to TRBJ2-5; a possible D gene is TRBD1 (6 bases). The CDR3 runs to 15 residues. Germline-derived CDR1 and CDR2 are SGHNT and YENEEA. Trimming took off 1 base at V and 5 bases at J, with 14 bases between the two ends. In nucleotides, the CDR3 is TGTGCCAGCAGCTTAGTTGGGGGCTCATCGGAGACCCAGTACTTC. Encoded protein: CASSLVGGSSETQYF.

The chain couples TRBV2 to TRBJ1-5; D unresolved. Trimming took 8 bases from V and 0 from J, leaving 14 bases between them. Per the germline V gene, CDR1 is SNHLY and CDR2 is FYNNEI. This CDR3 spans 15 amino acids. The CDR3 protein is CASLPTGSSNQPQHF. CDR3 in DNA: TGTGCCAGCCTACCCACGGGGAGTAGCAATCAGCCCCAGCATTTT.

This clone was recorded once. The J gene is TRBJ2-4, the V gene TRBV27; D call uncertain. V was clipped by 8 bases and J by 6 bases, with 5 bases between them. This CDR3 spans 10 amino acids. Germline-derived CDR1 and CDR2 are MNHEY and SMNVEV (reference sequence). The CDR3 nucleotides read TGTGCCAGCGGGTTAAACATTCAGTACTTC. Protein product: CASGLNIQYF.

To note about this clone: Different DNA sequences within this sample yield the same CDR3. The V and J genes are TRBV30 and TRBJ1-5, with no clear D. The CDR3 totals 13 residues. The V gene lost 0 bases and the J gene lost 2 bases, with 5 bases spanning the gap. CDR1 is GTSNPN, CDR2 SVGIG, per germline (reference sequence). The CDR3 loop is CAWSVQGNQPQHF. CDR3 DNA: TGTGCCTGGAGTGTTCAGGGCAATCAGCCCCAGCATTTT. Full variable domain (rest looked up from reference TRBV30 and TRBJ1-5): SQTIHQWPATLVQPVGSPLSLECTVEGTSNPNLYWYRQAAGRGLQLLFYSVGIGQISSEVPQNLSASRPQDRQFILSSKKLLLSDSGFYLCAWSVQGNQPQHFGDGTRLSIL.

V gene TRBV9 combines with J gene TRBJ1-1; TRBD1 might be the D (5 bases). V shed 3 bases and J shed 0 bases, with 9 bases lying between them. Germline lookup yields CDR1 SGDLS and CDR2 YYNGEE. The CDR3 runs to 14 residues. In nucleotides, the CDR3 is TGTGCCAGCAGCGCGGACATGCTGAACACTGAAGCTTTCTTT. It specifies CASSADMLNTEAFF.

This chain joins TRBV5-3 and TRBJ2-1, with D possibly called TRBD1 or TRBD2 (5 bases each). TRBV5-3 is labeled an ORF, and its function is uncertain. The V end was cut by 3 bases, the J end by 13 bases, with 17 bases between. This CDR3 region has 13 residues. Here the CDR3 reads CARSCRDVPRQFF. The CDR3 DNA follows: TGTGCCAGAAGCTGCCGGGACGTACCTCGTCAGTTCTTC.

The CDR3 coding sequence is TGTGCCAGCAGCCCAGTTCCAGGGAGGAACACTGAAGCTTTCTTT. Its protein is CASSPVPGRNTEAFF. V is TRBV4-2 and J is TRBJ1-1; possible D gene TRBD1, 5 bases. The CDR3 totals 15 residues. With 4 bases removed from V and 1 base from J, the gap between germline ends came to 13 bases. The germline V gene has CDR1 LGHNA and CDR2 YNFKEQ.

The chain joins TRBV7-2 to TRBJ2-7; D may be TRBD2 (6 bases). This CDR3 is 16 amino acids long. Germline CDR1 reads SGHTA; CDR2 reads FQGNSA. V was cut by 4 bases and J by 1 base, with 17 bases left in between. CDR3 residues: CASSSFSGVISYEQYF. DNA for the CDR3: TGTGCCAGCAGCTCATTTTCGGGAGTTATATCCTACGAGCAGTACTTC.

DNA for the CDR3: TGTGCCAGCAGTTATAAGGTTGGGACAGATACGCAGTATTTT. Translated: CASSYKVGTDTQYF. This chain connects TRBV6-5 to TRBJ2-3; unclear D gene. Germline V gives CDR1 MNHEY, CDR2 SVGAGI. CDR3 size: 14 residues. V gave up 3 bases and J gave up 3 bases, with 10 bases separating them.

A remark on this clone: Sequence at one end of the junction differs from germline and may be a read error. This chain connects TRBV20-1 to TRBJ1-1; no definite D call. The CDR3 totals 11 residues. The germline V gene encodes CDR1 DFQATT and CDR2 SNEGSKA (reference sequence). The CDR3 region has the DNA TGCAGTGCGAGAGGGAGCACTGAAGCTTTCTTT. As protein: CSARGSTEAFF.

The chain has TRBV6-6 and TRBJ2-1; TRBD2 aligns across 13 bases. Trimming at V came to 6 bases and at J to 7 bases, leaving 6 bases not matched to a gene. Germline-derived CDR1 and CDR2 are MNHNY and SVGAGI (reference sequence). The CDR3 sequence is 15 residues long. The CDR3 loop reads CASREGTSGKNEQFF. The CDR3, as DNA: TGTGCCAGCAGGGAGGGGACTAGCGGGAAAAATGAGCAGTTCTTC.